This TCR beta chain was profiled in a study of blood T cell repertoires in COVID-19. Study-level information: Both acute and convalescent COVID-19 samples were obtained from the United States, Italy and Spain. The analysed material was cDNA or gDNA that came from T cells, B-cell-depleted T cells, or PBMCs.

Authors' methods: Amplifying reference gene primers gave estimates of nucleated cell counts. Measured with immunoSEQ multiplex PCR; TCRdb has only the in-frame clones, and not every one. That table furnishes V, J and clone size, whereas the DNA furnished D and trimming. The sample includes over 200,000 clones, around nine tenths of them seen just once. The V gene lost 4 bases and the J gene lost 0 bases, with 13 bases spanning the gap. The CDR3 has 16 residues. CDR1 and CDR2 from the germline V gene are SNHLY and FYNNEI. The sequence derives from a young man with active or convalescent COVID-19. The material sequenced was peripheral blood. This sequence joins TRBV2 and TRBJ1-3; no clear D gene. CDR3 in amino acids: CASSAWAHNSGNTIYF. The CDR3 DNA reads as TGTGCCAGCAGTGCCTGGGCCCATAACTCTGGAAACACCATATATTTT.